Presented here are 32 T cell receptor beta chains from one specimen sequenced in a study of blood T cell repertoires in COVID-19. Here immunoSEQ multiplex PCR was the method, and the copy in TCRdb shows in-frame clones only, minus some. Altogether 150,000 to 200,000 clones are present, around 82% being singletons, with the ten largest covering around 5.5%. Sequences were obtained from PBMCs or T cells enriched from blood (not recorded which). The receptors derive from a woman in her sixties or seventies with acute COVID-19.

This sequence joins TRBV5-4 and TRBJ1-3; 9 bases are a match to TRBD1. The ends lost 4 bases at V and 4 bases at J; junction bases unmatched: 6. Germline CDR1 and CDR2: SGHNT and YYREEE (reference sequence). The CDR3 covers 15 residues. CDR3 amino acids: CASSLDRGGGNTIYF. The CDR3 DNA sequence: TGTGCCAGCAGCCTAGACAGGGGGGGCGGAAACACCATATATTTT.

This chain uses TRBV19 with TRBJ1-1; 8 positions agree with TRBD1. This CDR3 comprises 15 residues. After removal of 5 bases from V and 4 bases from J, the junction contained 9 bases not matched to a gene. CDR1 and CDR2 from the germline V gene are LNHDA and SQIVND (reference sequence). The CDR3 DNA follows: TGTGCCAGTAGTCTTGATCAGGGGGCGGGCACTGAAGCTTTCTTT. Translating it yields CASSLDQGAGTEAFF.

The V call is TRBV30, the J call TRBJ2-1, with D hard to call. V lost 0 bases and J lost 6, with 6 bases in between. The CDR3 runs 12 residues. From germline, CDR1 is GTSNPN and CDR2 SVGIG (reference sequence). The CDR3 bases are TGTGCCTGGAGTGTAACGGGCAATGAGCAGTTCTTC. It is translated as CAWSVTGNEQFF.

The V gene is TRBV21-1, the J gene TRBJ1-1; no DNA check was done on the table's D call, TRBD1. TRBV21-1 is tagged as a pseudogene. This CDR3 comprises 16 residues. CDR3 amino acids: CASSNHHPQGEMGAFF. As DNA, the CDR3 is TGTGCCAGCAGCAACCACCATCCCCAGGGGGAGATGGGCGCTTTCTTT.

The chain carries TRBV19 and TRBJ1-2; D is possibly TRBD1 (5 bases). Germline loops: CDR1 LNHDA, CDR2 SQIVND (reference sequence). The CDR3 contains 14 residues. V lost 7 bases, J lost 4 bases, and 16 bases lay in between. The CDR3 protein is CASISGGVGYGYTF. The CDR3 region has the DNA TGTGCCAGTATCTCGGGGGGTGTTGGCTATGGCTACACCTTC.

The gene calls are TRBV7-8 and TRBJ2-3, with TRBD2 matching 11 bases. Germline CDR1 is SGHVS and CDR2 is FQNEAQ. CDR3 size: 15 residues. V shed 3 bases, J shed 4 bases, and the junction held 3 bases outside the gene matches. The CDR3 DNA sequence: TGTGCCAGCAGCTTCACTAGCGGGAGATCAGATACGCAGTATTTT. The encoded protein is CASSFTSGRSDTQYF.

J is TRBJ2-5 and V is TRBV30; D is ambiguous. With 0 bases removed from V and 4 bases from J, the gap between germline ends came to 9 bases. The CDR3 contains 13 residues. Germline CDR1 GTSNPN, CDR2 SVGIG (reference sequence). The DNA for the CDR3 is TGTGCCTGGAGTGTACCCCCGGGAGAGACCCAGTACTTC. This translates into CAWSVPPGETQYF.

The chain joins TRBV10-2 to TRBJ2-2, with 10 bases aligning to TRBD2. Germline values: CDR1 WSHSY, CDR2 SAAADI. This CDR3 comprises 17 residues. J was trimmed by 7 bases and V by 6 bases; bases with no gene match: 14. The CDR3 spells CASRVRSGRASDGELFF. CDR3 nucleotide sequence: TGCGCCAGCAGGGTGCGGAGCGGGAGGGCCTCTGACGGGGAGCTGTTTTTT.

The chain joins TRBV7-6 to TRBJ2-7, with D perhaps matching TRBD2 (7 bases). CDR1 is SGHVS, CDR2 FNYEAQ, per germline. The V end was cut by 5 bases, the J end by 0 bases, with 23 bases between. The CDR3 loop spans 18 amino acids. The CDR3, as DNA: TGTGCCAGCAGCCCCCAGGGGCGGGGGTCTCTAAGCTCCTACGAGCAGTACTTC. Translating it yields CASSPQGRGSLSSYEQYF.

This clone came up many times. The gene calls are TRBV4-3 and TRBJ1-1; tentatively, D is TRBD1 (5 bases). Germline V CDR1 and CDR2: LGHNA, YSLEER. Trimming took 5 bases from V and 5 from J, leaving 15 bases between them. The length of the CDR3 is 14 residues. This CDR3 is CASSDLLGGTEAFF. CDR3 DNA sequence: TGCGCCAGCAGCGACCTCTTGGGGGGGACTGAAGCTTTCTTT.

The J gene is TRBJ2-7, the V gene TRBV6-5, with a possible D match to TRBD1 (6 bases). V dropped 6 bases and J dropped 2 bases, with 17 bases sitting between them. CDR3 size: 15 residues. The germline V gene encodes CDR1 MNHEY and CDR2 SVGAGI. The CDR3 sequence: CASRRQGQTTYEQYV. CDR3 sequence (DNA): TGTGCCAGCAGGCGTCAGGGGCAGACAACCTACGAGCAGTACGTC.

The genes are TRBV5-1 and TRBJ1-2, with TRBD1 matching 7 bases. V lost 3 bases to trimming and J lost 0 bases; unmatched junction nucleotides: 8. Germline assignment: CDR1 SGHRS and CDR2 YFSETQ. This CDR3 has 16 amino acids. The CDR3 loop reads CASSYSRDRANYGYTF. Here the CDR3 DNA reads TGCGCCAGCAGCTACTCCCGGGACAGAGCTAACTATGGCTACACCTTC.

The chain is built from TRBV5-1 and TRBJ1-1; 9 bases are a match to TRBD1. CDR3 length: 15 residues. V was pared by 4 bases and J by 4 bases, with 8 bases of the junction left unmatched. Germline-derived CDR1 and CDR2 are SGHRS and YFSETQ. The chain's CDR3 is CASSRTGGDGTEAFF. The CDR3 region has the DNA TGCGCCAGCAGCCGAACAGGGGGCGATGGCACTGAAGCTTTCTTT.

This chain joins TRBV21-1 and TRBJ2-1; TRBD2 is the table's D call, not checked against the DNA. TRBV21-1 corresponds to a pseudogene. The CDR3 runs to 15 residues. CDR3 protein: CASSRRDGGYNEQFF. The CDR3 coding sequence is TGTGCCAGCAGCCGCCGGGACGGGGGGTACAATGAGCAGTTCTTC.

In this sample, this clone turned up once. The chain combines TRBV25-1 with TRBJ2-2; D unclear. Trimming stripped 1 base from V and 6 bases from J, with 3 bases between. The CDR3 runs to 12 residues. The germline V gene encodes CDR1 MGHDK and CDR2 SYGVNS. Here the CDR3 DNA reads TGTGCCAGCAGTGAATCGGCCGGGGAGCTGTTTTTT. Encoded protein: CASSESAGELFF.

The genes are TRBV5-6 and TRBJ1-2; weak D call: TRBD1 (6 bases). Germline CDR1 is SGHDT and CDR2 is YYEEEE. The CDR3 has 12 residues. V was pared by 6 bases and J by 2 bases, with 8 bases between. This chain's CDR3 is CASNTGNYGYTF. The CDR3 DNA is TGTGCCAGCAACACAGGGAACTATGGCTACACCTTC.

J is TRBJ2-1 and V is TRBV27; D unresolved. This CDR3 contains 12 residues. Germline CDR1 reads MNHEY; CDR2 reads SMNVEV (reference sequence). Trimming pared 4 bases from V and 12 bases from J, leaving 13 bases between. In DNA, the CDR3 is TGTGCCAGCAGTTGGGTGTCAGGTCCGCAGTTCTTC. Translated: CASSWVSGPQFF.

The chain uses TRBV4-2 and TRBJ2-3; TRBD2 might be the D (5 bases). This CDR3 spans 16 amino acids. The germline CDR1 and CDR2 sequences are LGHNA and YNFKEQ. V lost 0 bases to trimming and J lost 0 bases, with 10 bases between them. The CDR3 loop is CASSQEPAESTDTQYF. The CDR3 DNA reads as TGTGCCAGCAGCCAAGAGCCAGCGGAAAGCACAGATACGCAGTATTTT.

A single count supports this clone. The chain links TRBV18 to TRBJ2-7, with 12 bases lining up with TRBD2. V shed 3 bases and J 5 bases; nucleotides not matched to a gene: 5. Looked up from germline, CDR1 is KGHSH and CDR2 is LQKENI. The CDR3 spans 15 residues. The CDR3 bases are TGTGCCAGCTCACCCCCGGGACTAGCGGGTGACGAGCAGTACTTC. Its protein product is CASSPPGLAGDEQYF. Complete variable domain (other parts from reference TRBV18 and TRBJ2-7): NAGVMQNPRHLVRRRGQEARLRCSPMKGHSHVYWYRQLPEEGLKFMVYLQKENIIDESGMPKERFSAEFPKEGPSILRIQQVVRGDSAAYFCASSPPGLAGDEQYFGPGTRLTVT.

This clone was counted only a few times. The same CDR3 also results from other DNA sequences found in this sample. The chain joins TRBV5-1 to TRBJ2-2; D remains unclear. The CDR3 extends over 14 amino acids. Germline V gene lookup returns CDR1 SGHRS and CDR2 YFSETQ. V gave up 0 bases and J gave up 1 base, with 4 bases separating them. CDR3 sequence (DNA): TGCGCCAGCAGCTTGGGCGGGAACACCGGGGAGCTGTTTTTT. This gives the protein CASSLGGNTGELFF. Full variable domain (rest looked up from reference TRBV5-1 and TRBJ2-2): KAGVTQTPRYLIKTRGQQVTLSCSPISGHRSVSWYQQTPGQGLQFLFEYFSETQRNKGNFPGRFSGRQFSNSRSEMNVSTLELGDSALYLCASSLGGNTGELFFGEGSRLTVL.

This chain joins TRBV24-1 and TRBJ2-3; 10 bases map to TRBD2. V was pared by 6 bases and J by 4 bases, with 9 bases of the junction left unmatched. Germline-derived CDR1 and CDR2 are KGHDR and SFDVKD. CDR3 length equals 16 residues. The CDR3 sequence: CATSMPGLAIADTQYF. DNA for the CDR3: TGTGCCACCAGTATGCCGGGACTAGCGATCGCAGATACGCAGTATTTT.

V usage is TRBV6-2 or TRBV6-3 and J usage is TRBJ2-7, with a weak D call TRBD2 (6 bases). V lost 5 bases, J lost 2 bases, and 25 bases lay in between. The germline gives CDR1 MNHEY, CDR2 SVGEGT. The CDR3 has 18 amino acids. The CDR3 protein is CASSRFSTGTRGTYEQYF. The CDR3 bases are TGTGCCAGCAGTCGTTTTAGCACGGGGACTCGGGGAACCTACGAGCAGTACTTC.

This chain joins TRBV12-5 and TRBJ2-7, with 10 bases aligning to TRBD1. From germline, CDR1 is LGHNT and CDR2 FRNRAP. The CDR3 totals 15 residues. J gave up 6 bases and V 3 bases, and 8 bases lay outside the gene matches. The CDR3 bases are TGTGCTAGTGGTTTTAAGGGACAGGGGTGTACCGAGCAGTACTTC. Translation: CASGFKGQGCTEQYF.

In this sample, this clone turned up a few times. DNA of the CDR3: TGTGCCAGCAGTTTATGGCAGGGGGCCGACAAACTGTTTTTT. Encoded protein: CASSLWQGADKLFF. The rearrangement uses TRBV27 and TRBJ1-4; 8 bases map to TRBD1. Germline V CDR1 and CDR2: MNHEY, SMNVEV (reference sequence). There are 14 residues in the CDR3. Germline trimming cut 1 base from V and 11 bases from J; bases unmatched to any gene: 6.

The rearrangement uses TRBV3-1 (or the pseudogene TRBV3-2) and TRBJ1-4; maybe TRBD1 (6 bases). The germline V and J ends were trimmed by 4 bases and 8 bases, with 20 bases remaining between them. This CDR3 has 16 amino acids. CDR1 is LGHDT and CDR2 is YNNKEL in the germline V gene (reference sequence). This CDR3 is CASSPGGGTLFEKLFF. The CDR3 DNA reads TGTGCCAGCAGCCCGGGGGGAGGGACATTATTCGAAAAACTGTTTTTT.

This chain connects TRBV30 to TRBJ2-3, with D possibly matching TRBD2 (6 bases). With 1 base removed from V and 4 bases from J, the gap between germline ends came to 12 bases. From germline, CDR1 is GTSNPN and CDR2 SVGIG (reference sequence). The CDR3 runs 14 residues. DNA of the CDR3: TGTGCCTGGAGTGGACTAGGTTGGGCAGATACGCAGTATTTT. Residues: CAWSGLGWADTQYF. Together with reference TRBV30 and TRBJ2-3, the CDR3 gives the full variable domain: SQTIHQWPATLVQPVGSPLSLECTVEGTSNPNLYWYRQAAGRGLQLLFYSVGIGQISSEVPQNLSASRPQDRQFILSSKKLLLSDSGFYLCAWSGLGWADTQYFGPGTRLTVL.

The chain employs TRBV19 and TRBJ2-2, with a weak D call TRBD1 (6 bases). Trimming removed 5 bases at V and 6 bases at J, with 19 bases between. Germline V CDR1 and CDR2: LNHDA, SQIVND (reference sequence). The CDR3 consists of 16 residues. The DNA of the CDR3 is TGTGCCAGTAGTCCCCCTGACAGGACAGTAGCCGGGGAGCTGTTTTTT. Protein: CASSPPDRTVAGELFF.

This sequence joins TRBV4-3 and TRBJ2-2, with a tentative D call TRBD2 (7 bases). CDR1 is LGHNA, CDR2 YSLEER, per germline. The CDR3 loop spans 16 amino acids. V lost 0 bases and J 7 bases, leaving 15 bases between the germline ends. In nucleotides, the CDR3 is TGCGCCAGCAGCCAAGAATGGGGGGGCTACGGCGGGGAGCTGTTTTTT. Protein product: CASSQEWGGYGGELFF.

The chain employs TRBV7-9 and TRBJ1-2, with D maybe TRBD1 (5 bases). The germline V gene has CDR1 SEHNR and CDR2 FQNEAQ (reference sequence). Trimming removed 0 bases at V and 6 bases at J, with 14 bases between. The CDR3 extends over 15 amino acids. The CDR3 coding sequence is TGTGCCAGCAGCTTAGCCGGGGGGAATTTCGATGGCTACACCTTC. Translation: CASSLAGGNFDGYTF.

A single count supports this clone. The chain has TRBV28 and TRBJ2-4, with a tentative D call TRBD2 (5 bases). Germline CDR1 reads MDHEN; CDR2 reads SYDVKM. There are 16 residues in the CDR3. Trimming took off 6 bases at V and 0 bases at J, with 15 bases between the two ends. The CDR3 bases are TGTGCCAGCAGCCTACCGGGGAGACTAGCCAAAAACATTCAGTACTTC. Encoded protein: CASSLPGRLAKNIQYF.

This chain uses TRBV28 with TRBJ2-3; no clear D gene. V lost 11 bases and J lost 0, with 9 bases in between. CDR1 and CDR2 (germline): MDHEN, SYDVKM. This CDR3 is built from 12 residues. CDR3 DNA sequence: TGTGCCTCTAGTACAAGCACAGATACGCAGTATTTT. This gives the protein CASSTSTDTQYF.

In its sample, this clone was seen once. V is TRBV7-2 and J is TRBJ2-3; perhaps TRBD2 as D (5 bases). This CDR3 comprises 15 residues. V dropped 4 bases and J dropped 2 bases, with 13 bases sitting between them. Germline CDR1 SGHTA, CDR2 FQGNSA. CDR3 DNA sequence: TGTGCCAGCAGCTGGGAGACTTCTCACACAGATACGCAGTATTTT. Amino acid sequence: CASSWETSHTDTQYF.